The clone carrying this T cell receptor (beta chain) was recorded many times. Its antigen remains unknown. MiXCR, applied by TCRdb to the reads, yields one record per CDR3 protein. The table records about 250,000 distinct CDR3 sequences, 5% to 8.5% of them present only once. The entry originates in a study of T cell repertoires in cytomegalovirus infection. Across the study: Public TCR beta signatures were indicative of both CMV infection and a matching HLA type.

V lost 7 bases and J lost 2, with 13 bases in between. This CDR3 spans 14 amino acids. CDR1 is MNHEY and CDR2 is SVGEGT in the germline V gene. Points from the study as a whole: HLA-C-restricted CMV clonotypes gave the most frequent clonotype in two of eight donors. Cumulative frequency (of public TCR beta family members) identified carriers of CMV plus the relevant HLA.

The sequenced sample was PBMCs. The genes are TRBV6-2 or TRBV6-3 and TRBJ2-3; tentative D call: TRBD1 (6 bases). The clonotype originates from a human donor in good health (CMV status not recorded). Some clones in this sample may be carry-over from other donors' samples. The CDR3, as DNA: TGTGCCAGCATCGGACAGCGCGCCACAGATACGCAGTATTTT. Protein: CASIGQRATDTQYF.